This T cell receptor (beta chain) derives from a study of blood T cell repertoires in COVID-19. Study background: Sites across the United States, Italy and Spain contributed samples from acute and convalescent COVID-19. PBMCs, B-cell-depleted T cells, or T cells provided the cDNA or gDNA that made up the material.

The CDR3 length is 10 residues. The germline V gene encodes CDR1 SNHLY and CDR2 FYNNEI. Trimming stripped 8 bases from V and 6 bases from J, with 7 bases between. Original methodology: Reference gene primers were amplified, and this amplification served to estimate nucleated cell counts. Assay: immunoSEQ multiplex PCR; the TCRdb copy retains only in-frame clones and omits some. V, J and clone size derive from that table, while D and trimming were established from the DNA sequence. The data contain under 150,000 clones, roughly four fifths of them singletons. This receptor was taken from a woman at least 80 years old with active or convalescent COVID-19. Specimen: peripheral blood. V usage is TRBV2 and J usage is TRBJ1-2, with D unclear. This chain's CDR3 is CASGGNGYTF. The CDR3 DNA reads TGTGCCAGCGGAGGAAATGGCTACACCTTC.